One sample yielded the 7 T cell receptor beta chains listed below, sequenced in a study of T cell responses to AZD1222 COVID-19 vaccine. Sequenced by immunoSEQ multiplex PCR; TCRdb stores in-frame clones only, minus some. The sample lists 150,000 to 200,000 clones, 90% occurring once. This specimen consisted of peripheral blood, obtained 28 days after the second AZD1222 dose. The receptor source for this set is an adult who received the AZD1222 COVID-19 vaccine.

The chain has TRBV28 and TRBJ2-5, with a weak D call TRBD2 (5 bases). Trimming shortened V by 7 bases and J by 3 bases, and 9 bases separated the two germline ends. CDR3 length: 12 amino acids. Per germline, CDR1 MDHEN and CDR2 SYDVKM. CDR3 region: CASTVREETQYF. The CDR3 bases are TGTGCCAGCACTGTGAGGGAAGAGACCCAGTACTTC.

This CDR3 is CASSQRRGGSGEQFF. DNA for the CDR3: TGCGCCAGCAGCCAGAGGCGTGGCGGGAGTGGGGAGCAGTTCTTC. The chain recombines TRBV4-3 with TRBJ2-1, with 7 bases matching TRBD2. Germline values: CDR1 LGHNA, CDR2 YSLEER. The CDR3 runs 15 residues. V lost 3 bases to trimming and J lost 10 bases; unmatched junction nucleotides: 12.

The gene calls are TRBV2 and TRBJ2-7, with a possible D match to TRBD1 (6 bases). The germline V gene has CDR1 SNHLY and CDR2 FYNNEI. The CDR3 sequence is 14 residues long. V dropped 7 bases and J dropped 2 bases, with 15 bases sitting between them. CDR3 in amino acids: CASNYDRMAYEQYF. CDR3 DNA sequence: TGTGCCAGCAATTATGACAGGATGGCCTACGAGCAGTACTTC.

The chain uses TRBV27 and TRBJ1-2; D unresolved. Germline CDR1 reads MNHEY; CDR2 reads SMNVEV (reference sequence). Deletions cut 2 bases from V and 4 bases from J, with 11 bases between. The CDR3 sequence is 14 residues long. The CDR3 DNA reads TGTGCCAGCAGTTTAAAGGGATTTGGCTATGGCTACACCTTC. It codes for CASSLKGFGYGYTF.

The genes are TRBV21-1 and TRBJ2-1; the listed D gene, TRBD2, was not tested against the DNA. TRBV21-1 is a pseudogene segment. The CDR3 consists of 18 residues. The CDR3 coding sequence is TGTGCCAGCATCCCCGGGACTAGCGGGACTAAGGCCTACAATGAGCAGTTCTTC. Translation: CASIPGTSGTKAYNEQFF.

The J gene is TRBJ2-7, the V gene TRBV19; 11 positions match TRBD1. Trimming took 6 bases from V and 5 from J; bases not matched to a gene: 3. The CDR3 sequence is 13 residues long. In germline, CDR1 is LNHDA, CDR2 SQIVND (reference sequence). This CDR3 is CASSRDRGDEQYF. CDR3 in DNA: TGTGCCAGTAGCCGGGACAGGGGGGACGAGCAGTACTTC.

CDR3 region: CASSEETGNHEQYF. CDR3 coding DNA: TGTGCCAGCAGTGAAGAGACAGGGAACCACGAGCAGTACTTC. The chain employs TRBV2 and TRBJ2-7, with 7 positions matching TRBD1. CDR3 length: 14 residues. With 1 base clipped from V and 5 bases from J, the junction kept 5 bases outside the gene matches. Per the germline V gene, CDR1 is SNHLY and CDR2 is FYNNEI.